The text below deals with one TCR beta chain. These data belong to a study of blood T cell repertoires in COVID-19. On the study more broadly: T cells, B-cell-depleted T cells, or PBMCs provided the cDNA or gDNA that served as material.

In the study's own analysis: Counts of nucleated cells, estimated from reference gene primer amplification, were obtained. Produced via immunoSEQ multiplex PCR; TCRdb's table is partial and in-frame only. Clone size and V and J calls were adopted from that table, with D and trimming inferred from the DNA. The repertoire includes approximately 150,000 clones, less than 90% of them detected once, and less than 9% sits in the top ten. Seattle patient enrollment occurred during active infection, with longitudinal follow-up thereafter. Sequenced sample: peripheral blood. This receptor was obtained from a man aged 25 to 40 with COVID-19, enrolled during active disease.

The CDR3 DNA reads as TGTGCCAGCAGTGACTCCCCAGGCAATCAGCCCCAGCATTTT. Protein: CASSDSPGNQPQHF. The rearrangement links TRBV6-4 to TRBJ1-5; D uncertain. The CDR3 spans 14 residues. Trimming pared 0 bases from V and 2 bases from J, leaving 5 bases between. The germline V gene encodes CDR1 MRHNA and CDR2 SNTAGT.